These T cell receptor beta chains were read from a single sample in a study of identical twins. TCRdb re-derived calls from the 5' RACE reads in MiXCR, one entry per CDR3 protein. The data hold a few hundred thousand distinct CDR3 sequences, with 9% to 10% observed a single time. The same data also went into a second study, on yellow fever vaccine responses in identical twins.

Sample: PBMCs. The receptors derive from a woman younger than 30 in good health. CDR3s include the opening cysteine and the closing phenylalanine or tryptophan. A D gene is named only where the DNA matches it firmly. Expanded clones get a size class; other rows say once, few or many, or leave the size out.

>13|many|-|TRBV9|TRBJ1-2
CASSPRTDYGYTF
TGTGCCAGCAGCCCACGGACAGACTATGGCTACACCTTC
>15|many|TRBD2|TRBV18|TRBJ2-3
CASSPRAGVVDTQYF
TGTGCCAGCTCGCCGCGAGCGGGAGTGGTAGATACGCAGTATTTT
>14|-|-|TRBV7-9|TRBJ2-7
CASSLQGTPLEQYF
TGTGCCAGCAGCTTACAGGGCACCCCCCTCGAGCAGTACTTC
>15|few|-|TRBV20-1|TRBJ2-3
CSARRRGTSTDTQYF
TGCAGTGCTAGGAGGAGGGGTACCAGCACAGATACGCAGTATTTT
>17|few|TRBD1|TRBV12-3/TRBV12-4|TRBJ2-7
CASSSPAQTGKSYEQYF
TGTGCCAGCAGTTCCCCAGCCCAGACAGGGAAATCCTACGAGCAGTACTTC
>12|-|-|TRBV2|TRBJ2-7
CASKAVSYEQYF
TGTGCCAGCAAGGCGGTTTCCTACGAGCAGTACTTC
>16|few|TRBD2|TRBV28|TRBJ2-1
CASTPDLAGLYNEQFF
TGTGCCAGCACTCCCGATCTAGCGGGCCTTTACAATGAGCAGTTCTTC
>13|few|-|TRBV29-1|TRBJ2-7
CSVDHTGSYEQYF
TGCAGCGTTGACCACACAGGGTCCTACGAGCAGTACTTC
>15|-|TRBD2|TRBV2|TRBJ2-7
CASSEWASGEGEQYF
TGTGCCAGCAGTGAATGGGCTAGCGGGGAGGGCGAGCAGTACTTC
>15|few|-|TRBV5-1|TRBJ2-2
CASSEGQINTGELFF
TGCGCCAGCAGCGAAGGACAGATAAACACCGGGGAGCTGTTTTTT
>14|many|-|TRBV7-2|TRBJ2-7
CASSLEPSAYEQYF
TGTGCCAGCAGCTTGGAGCCTAGCGCCTACGAGCAGTACTTC
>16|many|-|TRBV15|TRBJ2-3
CATSRGRASSTDTQYF
TGTGCCACCAGCAGAGGACGGGCATCTAGCACAGATACGCAGTATTTT
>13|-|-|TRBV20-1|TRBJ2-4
CSARAGRMGIQYF
TGCAGTGCTAGAGCAGGTCGCATGGGCATTCAGTACTTC
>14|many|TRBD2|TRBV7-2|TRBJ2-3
CASRLAGSTDTQYF
TGTGCCAGCAGACTAGCGGGCAGCACAGATACGCAGTATTTT
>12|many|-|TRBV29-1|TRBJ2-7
CSVDVGGFEQYF
TGCAGCGTTGACGTGGGTGGATTCGAGCAGTACTTC
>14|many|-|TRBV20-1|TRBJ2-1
CSAISDLDYNEQFF
TGCAGTGCCATAAGTGATCTCGACTACAATGAGCAGTTCTTC
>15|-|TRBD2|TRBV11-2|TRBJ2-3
CASSTIAGVPDTQYF
TGTGCCAGCAGCACTATAGCGGGAGTCCCAGATACGCAGTATTTT
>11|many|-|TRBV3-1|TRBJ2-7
CASSQISEQYF
TGTGCCAGCAGCCAAATAAGCGAGCAGTACTTC
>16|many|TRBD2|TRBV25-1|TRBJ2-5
CASSKGLAGGEETQYF
TGTGCCAGCAGTAAGGGGCTAGCGGGAGGTGAAGAGACCCAGTACTTC
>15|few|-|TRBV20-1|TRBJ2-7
CSARDPAGDSYEQYF
TGCAGTGCTAGAGATCCCGCAGGGGATTCCTACGAGCAGTACTTC
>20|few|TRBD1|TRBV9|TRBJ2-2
CASSVEEVLDRGSNTGELFF
TGTGCCAGCAGCGTAGAGGAGGTCTTGGACAGGGGGTCGAACACCGGGGAGCTGTTTTTT
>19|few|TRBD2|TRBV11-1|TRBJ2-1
CASSLAGVGGLAFYNEQFF
TGTGCCAGCAGCTTAGCGGGAGTAGGAGGACTAGCGTTCTACAATGAGCAGTTCTTC
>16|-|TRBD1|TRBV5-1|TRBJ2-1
CASSLGTGFSYNEQFF
TGCGCCAGCAGCTTGGGGACAGGATTCTCCTACAATGAGCAGTTCTTC
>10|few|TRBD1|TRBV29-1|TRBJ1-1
CSVYRGEAFF
TGCAGCGTTTACAGGGGTGAAGCTTTCTTT
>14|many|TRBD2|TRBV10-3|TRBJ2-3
CAIALAASTDTQYF
TGTGCCATCGCACTAGCGGCCAGCACAGATACGCAGTATTTT
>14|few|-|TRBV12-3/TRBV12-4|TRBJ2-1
CASRAAGKHNEQFF
TGTGCCAGCAGGGCCGCGGGGAAACACAATGAGCAGTTCTTC
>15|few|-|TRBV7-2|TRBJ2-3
CASGQRTSTIDTQYF
TGTGCCAGCGGGCAGCGGACCAGCACTATAGATACGCAGTATTTT
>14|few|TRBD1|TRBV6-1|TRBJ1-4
CASSRQGEDEKLFF
TGTGCCAGCAGTCGACAGGGGGAAGATGAAAAACTGTTTTTT
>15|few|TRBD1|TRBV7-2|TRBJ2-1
CASSWGQGPYNEQFF
TGTGCCAGCAGCTGGGGACAGGGTCCCTACAATGAGCAGTTCTTC
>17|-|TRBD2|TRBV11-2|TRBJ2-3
CASRLRLAGDWPDTQYF
TGTGCCAGCAGACTTAGACTAGCGGGGGATTGGCCAGATACGCAGTATTTT
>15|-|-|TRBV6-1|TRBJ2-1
CASKESGGLGNEQFF
TGTGCCAGCAAAGAATCGGGGGGCTTGGGCAATGAGCAGTTCTTC
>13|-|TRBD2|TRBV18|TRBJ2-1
CASSTGTSETKFF
TGTGCCAGCTCTACCGGGACTAGCGAAACGAAGTTCTTC
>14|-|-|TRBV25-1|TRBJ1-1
CASSEWQENTEAFF
TGTGCCAGCAGTGAATGGCAGGAAAACACTGAAGCTTTCTTT
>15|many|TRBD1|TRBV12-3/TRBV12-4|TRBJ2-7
CASSFRGQGSYEQYF
TGTGCCAGCAGTTTCAGGGGACAGGGGTCTTACGAGCAGTACTTC
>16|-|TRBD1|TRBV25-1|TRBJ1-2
CASSDPGTGVSYGYTF
TGTGCCAGCAGTGACCCCGGGACAGGGGTGAGCTATGGCTACACCTTC
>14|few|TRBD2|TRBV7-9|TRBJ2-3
CASSFGGSSDTQYF
TGTGCCAGCAGCTTTGGCGGGAGTAGCGATACGCAGTATTTT
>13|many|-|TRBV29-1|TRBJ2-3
CSVSRGSTDTQYF
TGCAGCGTCTCGCGTGGGAGCACAGATACGCAGTATTTT
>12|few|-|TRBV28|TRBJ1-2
CASSTPFGGYTF
TGTGCCAGCAGTACCCCGTTCGGTGGCTACACCTTC
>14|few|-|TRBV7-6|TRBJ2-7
CASSSIGSSYEQYF
TGTGCCAGCAGCTCAATTGGGAGCTCCTACGAGCAGTACTTC
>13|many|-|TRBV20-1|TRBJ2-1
CSARPRDYNEQFF
TGCAGTGCTCGGCCCCGGGACTACAATGAGCAGTTCTTC
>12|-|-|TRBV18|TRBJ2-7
CASSPRENEQYF
TGTGCCAGCTCACCACGGGAGAACGAGCAGTACTTC